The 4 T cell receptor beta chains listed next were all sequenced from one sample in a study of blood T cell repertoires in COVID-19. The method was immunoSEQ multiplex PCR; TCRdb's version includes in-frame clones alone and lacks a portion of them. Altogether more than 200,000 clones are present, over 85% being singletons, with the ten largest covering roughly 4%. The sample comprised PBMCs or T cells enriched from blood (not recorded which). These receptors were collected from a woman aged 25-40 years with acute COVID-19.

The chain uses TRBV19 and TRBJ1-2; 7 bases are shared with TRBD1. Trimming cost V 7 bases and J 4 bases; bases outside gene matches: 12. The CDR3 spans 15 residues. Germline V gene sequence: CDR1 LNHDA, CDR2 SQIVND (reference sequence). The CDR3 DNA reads TGTGCCAGTACCTTACAGGGGACCTCCTTCTATGGCTACACCTTC. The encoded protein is CASTLQGTSFYGYTF.

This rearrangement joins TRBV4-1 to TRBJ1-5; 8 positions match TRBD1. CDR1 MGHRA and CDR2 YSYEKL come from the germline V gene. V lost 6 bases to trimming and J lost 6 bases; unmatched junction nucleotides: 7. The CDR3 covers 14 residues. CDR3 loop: CASRGQGEGQPQHF. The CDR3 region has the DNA TGCGCCAGCAGAGGACAGGGCGAAGGTCAGCCCCAGCATTTT.

CDR3 protein: CASSKVYRSSNQPQHF. In DNA form, the CDR3 reads TGTGCCAGCAGCAAAGTTTACAGGTCGAGCAATCAGCCCCAGCATTTT. This rearrangement joins TRBV21-1 to TRBJ1-5; the listed D gene, TRBD1, was not tested against the DNA. TRBV21-1 counts as a pseudogene. CDR3 size: 16 residues.

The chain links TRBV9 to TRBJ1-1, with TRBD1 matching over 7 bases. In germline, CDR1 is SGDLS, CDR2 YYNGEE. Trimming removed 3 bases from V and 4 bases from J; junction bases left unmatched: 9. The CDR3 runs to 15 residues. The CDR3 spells CASSARQGSGTEAFF. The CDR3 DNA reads TGTGCCAGCAGCGCTAGACAGGGTTCCGGCACTGAAGCTTTCTTT.